This T cell receptor beta chain was documented in a study of CD8+ T cells in alopecia areata. Overall study context: A regimen of oral tofacitinib, 5 to 10 mg twice daily, was given to treated patients. The authors scored treated patients' severity by affected scalp percentage.

This clone was seen a few times. Its specificity is not known. In the same sample, other DNA sequences code for this CDR3. Germline V CDR1 and CDR2: MDHEN, SYDVKM. Losses at the gene ends were 4 bases for V and 5 bases for J; bases not matched to a gene: 5. This CDR3 is 14 amino acids long. Regarding the study as a whole: Scalp and blood retained many expanded lesional clones during tofacitinib. Patients showed less clear TCR sequence sharing than mice, possibly partly because of HLA diversity.

cDNA reverse transcribed from extracted RNA served as the sequencing template. Generated by immunoSEQ multiplex PCR, the TCRdb table keeps only in-frame clones and is missing some. The sample holds fewer than 350,000 clones, 55% to 75% seen once. Treatment reported: oral pan-JAK inhibitor, 5-10 mg twice daily. The specimen comprised CD4+ T cells sorted from blood, sampled at week 24, from a patient treated with tofacitinib. This rearrangement joins TRBV28 to TRBJ1-2; 9 bases are shared with TRBD1. This receptor was identified in a human donor with alopecia areata. CDR3 sequence (DNA): TGTGCCAGCAGTTCGGGACAGGGTGTATATGGCTACACCTTC. Translated: CASSSGQGVYGYTF.